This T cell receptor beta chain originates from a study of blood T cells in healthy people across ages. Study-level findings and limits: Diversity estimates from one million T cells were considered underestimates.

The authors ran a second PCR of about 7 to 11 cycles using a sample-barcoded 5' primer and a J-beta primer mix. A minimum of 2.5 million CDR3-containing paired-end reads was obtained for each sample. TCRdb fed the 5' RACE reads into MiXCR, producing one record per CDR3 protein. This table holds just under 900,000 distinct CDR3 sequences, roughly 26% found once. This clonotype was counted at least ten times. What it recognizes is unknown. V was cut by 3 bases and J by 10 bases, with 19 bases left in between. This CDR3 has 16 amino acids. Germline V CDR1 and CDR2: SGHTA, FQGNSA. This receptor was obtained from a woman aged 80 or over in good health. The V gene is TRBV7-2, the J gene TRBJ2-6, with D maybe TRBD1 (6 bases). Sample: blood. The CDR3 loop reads CASSFQGQLFRNVLTF. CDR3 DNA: TGTGCCAGCAGCTTCCAAGGACAGCTATTCCGGAACGTCCTGACTTTC.